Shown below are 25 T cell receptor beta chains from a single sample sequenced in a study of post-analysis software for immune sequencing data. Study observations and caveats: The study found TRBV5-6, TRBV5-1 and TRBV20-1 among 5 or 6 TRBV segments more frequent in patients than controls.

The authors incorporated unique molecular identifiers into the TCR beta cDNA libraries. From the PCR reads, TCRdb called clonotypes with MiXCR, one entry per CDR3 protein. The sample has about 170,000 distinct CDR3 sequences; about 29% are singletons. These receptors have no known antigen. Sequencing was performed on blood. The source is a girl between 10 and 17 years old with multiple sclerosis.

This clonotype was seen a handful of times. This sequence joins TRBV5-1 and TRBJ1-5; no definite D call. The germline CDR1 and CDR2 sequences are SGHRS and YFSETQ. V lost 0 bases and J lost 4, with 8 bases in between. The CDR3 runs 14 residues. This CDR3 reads CASSLDNRNQPQHF. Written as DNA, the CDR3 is TGCGCCAGCAGCTTGGACAATCGGAATCAGCCCCAGCATTTT. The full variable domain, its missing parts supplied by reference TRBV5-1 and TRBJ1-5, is KAGVTQTPRYLIKTRGQQVTLSCSPISGHRSVSWYQQTPGQGLQFLFEYFSETQRNKGNFPGRFSGRQFSNSRSEMNVSTLELGDSALYLCASSLDNRNQPQHFGDGTRLSIL.

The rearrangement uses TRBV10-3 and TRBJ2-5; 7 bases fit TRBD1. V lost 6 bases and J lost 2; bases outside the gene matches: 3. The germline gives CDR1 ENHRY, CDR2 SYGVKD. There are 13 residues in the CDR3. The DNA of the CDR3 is TGTGCCATCAGAGGGACAGCTCAAGAGACCCAGTACTTC. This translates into CAIRGTAQETQYF.

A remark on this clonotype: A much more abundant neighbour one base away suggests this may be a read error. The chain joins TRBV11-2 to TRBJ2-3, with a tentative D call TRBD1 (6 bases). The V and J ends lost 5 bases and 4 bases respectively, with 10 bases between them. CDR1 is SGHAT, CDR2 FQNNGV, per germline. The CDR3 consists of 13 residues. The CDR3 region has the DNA TGTGCCAGCAGCCAGGACAGTGCAGATACGCAGTATTTT. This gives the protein CASSQDSADTQYF.

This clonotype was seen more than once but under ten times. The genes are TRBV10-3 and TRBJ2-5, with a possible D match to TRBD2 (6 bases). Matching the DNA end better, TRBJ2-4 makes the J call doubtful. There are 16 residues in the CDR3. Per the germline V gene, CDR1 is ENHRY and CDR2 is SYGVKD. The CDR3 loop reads CAIRDEGGGTENIQYF. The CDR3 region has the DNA TGTGCCATCAGAGATGAGGGAGGCGGGACGGAGAACATTCAGTACTTC.

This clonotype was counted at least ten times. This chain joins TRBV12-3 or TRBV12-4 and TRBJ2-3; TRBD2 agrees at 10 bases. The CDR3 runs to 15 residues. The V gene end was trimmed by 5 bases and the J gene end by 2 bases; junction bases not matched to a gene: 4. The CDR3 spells CASSGLAENTDTQYF. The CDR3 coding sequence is TGTGCCAGCAGTGGACTAGCGGAGAACACAGATACGCAGTATTTT.

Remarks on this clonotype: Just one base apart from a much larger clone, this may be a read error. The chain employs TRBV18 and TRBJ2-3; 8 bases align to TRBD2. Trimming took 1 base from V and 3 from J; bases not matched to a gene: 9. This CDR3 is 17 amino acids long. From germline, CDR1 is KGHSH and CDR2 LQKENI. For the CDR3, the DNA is TGTGCCAGCTCACCACTCACTAGCGGTTTCAAGACAGATACGCAGTATTTT. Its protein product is CASSPLTSGFKTDTQYF.

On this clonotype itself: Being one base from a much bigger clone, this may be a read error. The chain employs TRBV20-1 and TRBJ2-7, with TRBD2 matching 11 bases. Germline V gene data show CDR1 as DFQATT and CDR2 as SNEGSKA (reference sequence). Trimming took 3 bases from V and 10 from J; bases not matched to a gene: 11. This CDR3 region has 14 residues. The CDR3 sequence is CSARTSGTQDTQYF. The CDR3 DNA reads TGCAGTGCTAGGACTAGCGGGACGCAAGACACCCAGTACTTC.

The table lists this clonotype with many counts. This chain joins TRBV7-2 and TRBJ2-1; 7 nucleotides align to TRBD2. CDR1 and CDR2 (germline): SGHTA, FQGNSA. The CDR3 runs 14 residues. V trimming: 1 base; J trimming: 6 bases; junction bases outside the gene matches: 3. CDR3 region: CASSLGLASNEQFF. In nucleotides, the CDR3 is TGTGCCAGCAGCTTAGGACTAGCCTCCAATGAGCAGTTCTTC.

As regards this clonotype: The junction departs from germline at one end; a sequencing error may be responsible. The DNA for the CDR3 is TGTGCCGGCAGTTTAAAGTCAGGACTAGCGATTATATACGAGCAGTACTTC. Its translation is CAGSLKSGLAIIYEQYF. The V gene is TRBV28, the J gene TRBJ2-7; 9 bases agree with TRBD2. The CDR3 sequence is 17 residues long. CDR1 is MDHEN and CDR2 is SYDVKM in the germline V gene.

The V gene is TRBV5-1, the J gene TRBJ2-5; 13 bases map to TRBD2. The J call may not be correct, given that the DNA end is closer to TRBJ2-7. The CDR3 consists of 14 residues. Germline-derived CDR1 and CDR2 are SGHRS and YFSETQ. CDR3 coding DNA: TGCGCCAGCAGCCGGACTAGCGGGAGCGACGAGCAGTACTTC. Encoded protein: CASSRTSGSDEQYF.

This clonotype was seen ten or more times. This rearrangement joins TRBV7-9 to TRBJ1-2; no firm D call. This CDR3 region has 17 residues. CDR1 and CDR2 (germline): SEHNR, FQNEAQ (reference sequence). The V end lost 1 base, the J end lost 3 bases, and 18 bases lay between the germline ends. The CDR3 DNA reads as TGTGCCAGCAGCTTAGAACCCCCTGATGCAGGCTACTATGGCTACACCTTC. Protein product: CASSLEPPDAGYYGYTF.

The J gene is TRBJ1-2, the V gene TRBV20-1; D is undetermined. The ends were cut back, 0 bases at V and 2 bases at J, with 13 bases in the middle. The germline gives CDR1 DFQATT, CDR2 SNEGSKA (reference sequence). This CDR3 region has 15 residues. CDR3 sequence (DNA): TGCAGTGCTAGAGACCTCGGCACGCTAAACTATGGCTACACCTTC. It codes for CSARDLGTLNYGYTF.

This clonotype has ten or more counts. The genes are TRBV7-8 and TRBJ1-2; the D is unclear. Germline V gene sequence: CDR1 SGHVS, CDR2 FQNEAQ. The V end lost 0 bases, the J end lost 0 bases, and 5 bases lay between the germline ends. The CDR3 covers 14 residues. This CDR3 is CASSLAEANYGYTF. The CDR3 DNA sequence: TGTGCCAGCAGCTTAGCGGAAGCTAACTATGGCTACACCTTC.

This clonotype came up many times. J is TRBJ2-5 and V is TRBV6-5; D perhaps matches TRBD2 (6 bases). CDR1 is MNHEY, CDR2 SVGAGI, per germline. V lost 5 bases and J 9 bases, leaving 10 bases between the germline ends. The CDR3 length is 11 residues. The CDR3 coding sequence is TGTGCCAGCAGTCTCCGGGACTCCCAGTACTTC. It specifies CASSLRDSQYF.

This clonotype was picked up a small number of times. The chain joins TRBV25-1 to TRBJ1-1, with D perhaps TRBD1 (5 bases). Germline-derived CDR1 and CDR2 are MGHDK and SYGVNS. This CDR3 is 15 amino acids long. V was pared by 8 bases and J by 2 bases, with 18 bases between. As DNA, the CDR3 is TGTGCCAGCCTGAGGATTTTAGACAGCAACACTGAAGCTTTCTTT. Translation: CASLRILDSNTEAFF. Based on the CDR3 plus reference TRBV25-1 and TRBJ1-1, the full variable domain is EADIYQTPRYLVIGTGKKITLECSQTMGHDKMYWYQQDPGMELHLIHYSYGVNSTEKGDLSSESTVSRIRTEHFPLTLESARPSHTSQYLCASLRILDSNTEAFFGQGTRLTVV.

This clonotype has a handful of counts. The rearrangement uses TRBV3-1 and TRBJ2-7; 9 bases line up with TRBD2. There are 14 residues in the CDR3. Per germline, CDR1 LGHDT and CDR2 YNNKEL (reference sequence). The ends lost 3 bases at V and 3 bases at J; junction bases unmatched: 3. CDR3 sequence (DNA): TGTGCCAGCAGCCACTGGACTAGCGACTACGAGCAGTACTTC. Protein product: CASSHWTSDYEQYF.

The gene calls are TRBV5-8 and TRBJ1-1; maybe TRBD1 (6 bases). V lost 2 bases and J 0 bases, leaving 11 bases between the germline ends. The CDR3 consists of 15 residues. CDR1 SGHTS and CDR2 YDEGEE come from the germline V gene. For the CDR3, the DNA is TGTGCCAGCAGCTTCTACAGGGATTTGAACACTGAAGCTTTCTTT. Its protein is CASSFYRDLNTEAFF.

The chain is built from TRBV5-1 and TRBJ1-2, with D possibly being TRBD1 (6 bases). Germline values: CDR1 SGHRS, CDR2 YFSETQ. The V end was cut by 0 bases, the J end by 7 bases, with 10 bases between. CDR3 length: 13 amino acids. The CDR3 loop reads CASSLDREGGYTF. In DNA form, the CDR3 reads TGCGCCAGCAGCTTGGACAGGGAGGGTGGCTACACCTTC.

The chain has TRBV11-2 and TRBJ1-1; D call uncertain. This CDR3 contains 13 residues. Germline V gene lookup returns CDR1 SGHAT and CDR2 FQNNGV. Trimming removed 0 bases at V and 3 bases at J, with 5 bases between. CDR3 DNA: TGTGCCAGCAGCTTAGATCTTTACACTGAAGCTTTCTTT. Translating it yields CASSLDLYTEAFF.

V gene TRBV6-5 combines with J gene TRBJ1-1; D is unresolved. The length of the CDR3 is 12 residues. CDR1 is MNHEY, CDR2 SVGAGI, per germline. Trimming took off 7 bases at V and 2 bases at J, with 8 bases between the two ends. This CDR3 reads CASMPGNTEAFF. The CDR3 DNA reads TGTGCCAGCATGCCAGGAAACACTGAAGCTTTCTTT.

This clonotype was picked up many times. The chain's CDR3 is CASRRFHSYEQYF. As DNA, the CDR3 is TGTGCCTCTAGGCGGTTTCATTCCTACGAGCAGTACTTC. The chain combines TRBV6-5 with TRBJ2-7; the D is unclear. Per germline, CDR1 MNHEY and CDR2 SVGAGI. The CDR3 runs to 13 residues. V dropped 11 bases and J dropped 1 base, with 15 bases sitting between them.

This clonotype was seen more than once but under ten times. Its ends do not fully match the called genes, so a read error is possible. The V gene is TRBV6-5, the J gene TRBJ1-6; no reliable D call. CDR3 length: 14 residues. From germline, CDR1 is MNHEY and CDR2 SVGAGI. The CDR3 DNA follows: TGTGCCAGCAGTTTGGGCATGGAAGAGGCACCCCCCCACTTT. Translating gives CASSLGMEEAPPHF.

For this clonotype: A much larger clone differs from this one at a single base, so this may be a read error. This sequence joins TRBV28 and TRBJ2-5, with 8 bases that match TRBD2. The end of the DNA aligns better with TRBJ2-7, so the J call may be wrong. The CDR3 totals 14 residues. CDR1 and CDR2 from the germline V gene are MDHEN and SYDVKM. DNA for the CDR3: TGTGCCAGCAGTTTAACCGCGGGAGGTGACGAGCAGTACTTC. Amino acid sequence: CASSLTAGGDEQYF.

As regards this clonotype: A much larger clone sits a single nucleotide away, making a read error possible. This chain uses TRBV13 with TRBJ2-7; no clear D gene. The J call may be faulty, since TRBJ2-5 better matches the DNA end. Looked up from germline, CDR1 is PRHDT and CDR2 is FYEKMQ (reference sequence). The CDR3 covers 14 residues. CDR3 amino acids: CASSSPSGEETQYF. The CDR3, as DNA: TGTGCCAGCAGCTCACCGTCAGGAGAAGAGACCCAGTACTTC.

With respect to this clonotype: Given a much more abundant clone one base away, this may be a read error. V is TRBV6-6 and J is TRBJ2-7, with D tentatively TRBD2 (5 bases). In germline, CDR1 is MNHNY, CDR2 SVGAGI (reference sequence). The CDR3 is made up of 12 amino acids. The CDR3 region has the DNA TGTGCCAGCAGGGCTAGCTCCTACGGGCAGTACTTC. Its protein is CASRASSYGQYF.